This T cell receptor (beta chain) derives from a study of T cells in tumors after PD-1 blockade. Generated by immunoSEQ multiplex PCR, the TCRdb table keeps only in-frame clones and is missing some. The sample shows 45,000 to 60,000 clones, just under 80% of them seen only once. Notes on the study in general: Peripheral recruitment is suggested, as some novel exhausted tumor clones were in pre-treatment blood.

Comments on this clone: Its antigen is still unknown.

CDR1 MNHEY and CDR2 SMNVEV come from the germline V gene (reference sequence). The length of the CDR3 is 16 residues. V shed 0 bases, J shed 5 bases, and the junction held 8 bases outside the gene matches. Sequencing used PBMCs, obtained before anti-PD-1 treatment. This chain connects TRBV27 to TRBJ1-2, with 8 bases aligning to TRBD1. This receptor was identified in a human donor with basal cell carcinoma. The CDR3 loop is CASSLSLSGGGYGYTF. CDR3 bases: TGTGCCAGCAGTTTATCCCTTTCAGGGGGCGGATATGGCTACACCTTC.